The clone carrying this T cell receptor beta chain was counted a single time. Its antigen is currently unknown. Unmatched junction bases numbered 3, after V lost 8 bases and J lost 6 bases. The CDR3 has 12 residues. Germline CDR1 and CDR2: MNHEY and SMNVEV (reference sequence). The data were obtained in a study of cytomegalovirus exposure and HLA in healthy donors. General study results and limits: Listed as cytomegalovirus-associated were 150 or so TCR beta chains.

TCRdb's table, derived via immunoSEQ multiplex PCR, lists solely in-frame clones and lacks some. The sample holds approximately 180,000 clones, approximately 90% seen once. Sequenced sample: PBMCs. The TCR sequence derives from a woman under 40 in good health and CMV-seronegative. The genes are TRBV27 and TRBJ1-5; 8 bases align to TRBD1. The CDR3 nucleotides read TGTGCCAGCGGGACAGGTCCTCAGCCCCAGCATTTT. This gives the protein CASGTGPQPQHF.